The present T cell receptor (beta chain) was sequenced within a study of cytomegalovirus exposure and HLA in healthy donors. Whole-study context: Tens of millions of unique TCRs from HLA-typed donors were held in an early data release. Study-wide points: The study dropped some indistinguishable V segments, TRBV6-2 and TRBV6-3 among them. In vitro, three CMV-associated chains proved specific for CMV antigens.

Researchers ran the PCR with 60 Vbeta and 13 Jbeta primers. Sequenced by immunoSEQ multiplex PCR; TCRdb stores in-frame clones only, minus some. The sample yields about 110,000 clones, around 70% seen once. Germline V lookup: CDR1 MNHNS, CDR2 SASEGT. The V end lost 8 bases, the J end lost 0 bases, and 10 bases lay between the germline ends. The CDR3 has 14 amino acids. On this clone: Antigen: not known.

This sequence originates from a woman in her sixties or seventies in good health and CMV-seropositive. The rearrangement links TRBV6-1 to TRBJ1-4; D remains unclear. The material sequenced was PBMCs. The CDR3 spells CASEAGTTNEKLFF. CDR3 coding DNA: TGTGCCAGCGAAGCGGGGACAACTAATGAAAAACTGTTTTTT.